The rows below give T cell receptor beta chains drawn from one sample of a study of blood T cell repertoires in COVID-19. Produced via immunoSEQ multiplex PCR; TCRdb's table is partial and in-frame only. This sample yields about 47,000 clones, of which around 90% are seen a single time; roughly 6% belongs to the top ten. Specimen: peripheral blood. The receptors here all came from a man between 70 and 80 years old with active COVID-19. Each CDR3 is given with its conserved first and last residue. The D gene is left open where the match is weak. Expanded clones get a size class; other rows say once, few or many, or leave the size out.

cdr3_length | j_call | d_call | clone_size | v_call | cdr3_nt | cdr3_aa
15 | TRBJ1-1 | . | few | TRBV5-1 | TGCGCCAGCAGCTTGGCCGCCCAGGGGATAACTGAAGCTTTCTTT | CASSLAAQGITEAFF
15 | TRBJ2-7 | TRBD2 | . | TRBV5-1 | TGCGCCAGCAGCTCACAACCCAGGGAGGGCGACGAGCAGTACTTC | CASSSQPREGDEQYF
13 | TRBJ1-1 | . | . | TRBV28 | TGTGCCAGCAGTTTCGGGGGGCTGACTGAAGCTTTCTTT | CASSFGGLTEAFF
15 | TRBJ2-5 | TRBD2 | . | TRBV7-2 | TGTGCCAGCAGCATTAGCGGGGGGGCCTTAAAGACCCAGTACTTC | CASSISGGALKTQYF
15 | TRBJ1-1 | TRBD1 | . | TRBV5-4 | TGTGCCAGCAGCATACGGGACAGAGTGAACACTGAAGCTTTCTTT | CASSIRDRVNTEAFF
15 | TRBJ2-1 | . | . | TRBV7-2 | TGTGCCAGCAGCTCGGGGTGGAGCGCCTACAATGAGCAGTTCTTC | CASSSGWSAYNEQFF
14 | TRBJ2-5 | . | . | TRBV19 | TGTGCCAGTAGTGCACAGGGATTGACAGAGACCCAGTACTTC | CASSAQGLTETQYF
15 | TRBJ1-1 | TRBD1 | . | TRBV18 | TGTGCCAGCTCACTTCAGACAGGGGGGAGTCTTGAAGCTTTCTTT | CASSLQTGGSLEAFF
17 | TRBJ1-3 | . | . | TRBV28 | TGTGCCAGCAGTTTCCCCGACAGGAGAGCCTCTGGAAACACCATATATTTT | CASSFPDRRASGNTIYF
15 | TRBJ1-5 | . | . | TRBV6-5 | TGTGCCAGCAGCCCGGACAGCCTTAGCAATCAGCCCCAGCATTTT | CASSPDSLSNQPQHF
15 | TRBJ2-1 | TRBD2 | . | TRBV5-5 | TGTGCCAGCAGCTCTGGACTAGCGGGGGCTAATGAGCAGTTCTTC | CASSSGLAGANEQFF
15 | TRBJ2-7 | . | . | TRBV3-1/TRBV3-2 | TGTGCCAGCAGCCAAGCAGGGGCGAGGGAGAGCGAGCAGTACTTC | CASSQAGARESEQYF
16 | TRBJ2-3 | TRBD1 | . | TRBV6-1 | TGTGCCAGCAGTGAAGTATGGGGACAGCGCACAGATACGCAGTATTTT | CASSEVWGQRTDTQYF
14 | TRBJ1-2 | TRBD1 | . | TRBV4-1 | TGCGCCAGCAGCCTTATAACAGGGGAGTATGGCTACACCTTC | CASSLITGEYGYTF
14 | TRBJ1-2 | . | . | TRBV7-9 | TGTGCCAGCAGCTTACTCGACCGAGGGTCTGGCTACACCTTC | CASSLLDRGSGYTF
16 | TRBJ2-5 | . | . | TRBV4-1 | TGCGCCAGCAGCCAAGATGGGTGGCAGGGTCGGGAGACCCAGTACTTC | CASSQDGWQGRETQYF
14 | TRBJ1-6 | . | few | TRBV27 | TGTGCCAGCAGTTTAAACCAGTATAATTCACCCCTCCACTTT | CASSLNQYNSPLHF
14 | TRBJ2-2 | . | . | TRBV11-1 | TGTGCCAGCAGCTTTGAGTGGAACACCGGGGAGCTGTTTTTT | CASSFEWNTGELFF
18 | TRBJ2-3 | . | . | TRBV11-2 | TGTGCCAGCAGCTCTCGGCAGGGGCGACCTACTAGCACAGATACGCAGTATTTT | CASSSRQGRPTSTDTQYF
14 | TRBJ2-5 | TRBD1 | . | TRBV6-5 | TGTGCCAGCAGGGGACAGACCGTGCAAGAGACCCAGTACTTC | CASRGQTVQETQYF
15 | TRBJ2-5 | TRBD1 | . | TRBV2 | TGTGCCAGCAGTGAAGCAAAGGGGGCGCAGTTGGCCCAGTACTTC | CASSEAKGAQLAQYF
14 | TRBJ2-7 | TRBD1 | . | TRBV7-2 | TGTGCCAGCAGCTACGGACAGGGCACCTACGAGCAGTACTTC | CASSYGQGTYEQYF
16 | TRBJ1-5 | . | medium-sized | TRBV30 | TGTGCCTGGAGTTCCAAAGGGAGATATAGCAATCAGCCCCAGCATTTT | CAWSSKGRYSNQPQHF
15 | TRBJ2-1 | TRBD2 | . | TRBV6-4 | TGTGCCAGCAGTGACCCCGAGCGGGGGGGCCGTGAGCAGTTCTTC | CASSDPERGGREQFF
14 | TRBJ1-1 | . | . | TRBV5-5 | TGTGCCAGCAGCCCGGGACACATGAACACTGAAGCTTTCTTT | CASSPGHMNTEAFF
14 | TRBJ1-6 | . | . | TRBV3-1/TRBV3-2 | TGTGCCAGCAGCCAAGGACAGATTAATTCACCCCTCCACTTT | CASSQGQINSPLHF
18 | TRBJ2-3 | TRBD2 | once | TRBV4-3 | TGCGCCAGCAGCCAAGATACCCCACTAGCGGGAGTCACAGATACGCAGTATTTT | CASSQDTPLAGVTDTQYF